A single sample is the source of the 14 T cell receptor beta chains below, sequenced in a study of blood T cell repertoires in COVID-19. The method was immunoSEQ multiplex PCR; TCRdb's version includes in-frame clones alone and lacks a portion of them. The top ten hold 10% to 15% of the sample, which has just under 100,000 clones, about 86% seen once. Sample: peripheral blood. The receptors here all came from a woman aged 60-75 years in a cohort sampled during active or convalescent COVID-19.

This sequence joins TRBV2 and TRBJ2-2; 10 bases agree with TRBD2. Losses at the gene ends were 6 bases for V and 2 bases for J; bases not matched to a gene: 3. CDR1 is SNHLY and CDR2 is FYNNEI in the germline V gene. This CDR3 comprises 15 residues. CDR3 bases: TGTGCCAGCAGAAGGACTAGCGGAAACACCGGGGAGCTGTTTTTT. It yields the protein CASRRTSGNTGELFF.

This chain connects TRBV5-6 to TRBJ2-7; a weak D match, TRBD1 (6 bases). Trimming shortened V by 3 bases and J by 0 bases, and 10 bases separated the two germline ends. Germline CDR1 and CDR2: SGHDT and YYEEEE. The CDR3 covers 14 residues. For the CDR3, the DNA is TGTGCCAGCAGCTGGACAGAAAGCTCCTACGAGCAGTACTTC. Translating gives CASSWTESSYEQYF. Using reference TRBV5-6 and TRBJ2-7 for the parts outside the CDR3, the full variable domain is DAGVTQSPTHLIKTRGQQVTLRCSPKSGHDTVSWYQQALGQGPQFIFQYYEEEERQRGNFPDRFSGHQFPNYSSELNVNALLLGDSALYLCASSWTESSYEQYFGPGTRLTVT.

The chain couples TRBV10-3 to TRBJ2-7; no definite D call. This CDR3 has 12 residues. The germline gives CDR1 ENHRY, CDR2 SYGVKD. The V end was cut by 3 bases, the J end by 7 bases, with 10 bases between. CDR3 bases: TGTGCCATCAGTGAAGACGGGTGGGAGCAGTACTTC. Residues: CAISEDGWEQYF.

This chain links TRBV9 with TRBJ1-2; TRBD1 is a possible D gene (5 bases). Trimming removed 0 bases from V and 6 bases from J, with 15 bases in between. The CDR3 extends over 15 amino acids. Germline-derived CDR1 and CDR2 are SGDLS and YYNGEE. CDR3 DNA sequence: TGTGCCAGCAGCGTAGCTTTCATTGGGGGGAATGGCTACACCTTC. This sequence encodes CASSVAFIGGNGYTF.

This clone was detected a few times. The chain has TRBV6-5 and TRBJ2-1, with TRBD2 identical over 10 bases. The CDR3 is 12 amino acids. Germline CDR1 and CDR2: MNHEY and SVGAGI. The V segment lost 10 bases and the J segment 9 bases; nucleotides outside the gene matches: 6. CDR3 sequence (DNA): TGTGCCATTTCTAGCGGGAGTGGTGAGCAGTTCTTC. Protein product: CAISSGSGEQFF.

CDR3 residues: CAISEEAGGLTDTQYF. Written as DNA, the CDR3 is TGTGCCATCAGTGAAGAAGCGGGGGGGCTCACAGATACGCAGTATTTT. J is TRBJ2-3 and V is TRBV10-3; TRBD2 matches at 10 bases. The germline V gene has CDR1 ENHRY and CDR2 SYGVKD. The CDR3 extends over 16 amino acids. The ends lost 3 bases at V and 2 bases at J; junction bases unmatched: 5.

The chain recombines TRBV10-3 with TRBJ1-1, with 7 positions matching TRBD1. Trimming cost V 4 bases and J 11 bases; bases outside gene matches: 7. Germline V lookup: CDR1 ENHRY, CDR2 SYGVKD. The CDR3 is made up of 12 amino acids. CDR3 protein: CAISADRAGAFF. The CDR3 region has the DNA TGTGCCATCAGTGCTGACAGGGCCGGGGCTTTCTTT.

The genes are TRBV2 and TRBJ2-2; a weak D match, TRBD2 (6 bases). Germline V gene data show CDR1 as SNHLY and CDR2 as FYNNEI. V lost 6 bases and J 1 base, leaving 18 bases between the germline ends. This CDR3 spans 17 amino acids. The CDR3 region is CASSLYGLAMNTGELFF. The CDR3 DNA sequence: TGTGCCAGCAGCTTATATGGGCTAGCGATGAACACCGGGGAGCTGTTTTTT.

The DNA for the CDR3 is TGCGCCACCCGAAGGACAGGGGTTGGCACCGGGGAGCTGTTTTTT. It codes for CATRRTGVGTGELFF. V usage is TRBV5-1 and J usage is TRBJ2-2; the match to TRBD1 covers 9 bases. The CDR3 extends over 15 amino acids. The germline V gene encodes CDR1 SGHRS and CDR2 YFSETQ. The V gene end was trimmed by 9 bases and the J gene end by 4 bases; junction bases not matched to a gene: 10.

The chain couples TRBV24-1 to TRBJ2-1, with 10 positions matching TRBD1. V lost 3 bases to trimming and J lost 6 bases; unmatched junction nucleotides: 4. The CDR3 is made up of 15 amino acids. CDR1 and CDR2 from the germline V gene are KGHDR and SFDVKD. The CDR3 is CATSDARDRGNEQFF. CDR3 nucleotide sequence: TGTGCCACCAGTGATGCTCGGGACAGGGGCAATGAGCAGTTCTTC.

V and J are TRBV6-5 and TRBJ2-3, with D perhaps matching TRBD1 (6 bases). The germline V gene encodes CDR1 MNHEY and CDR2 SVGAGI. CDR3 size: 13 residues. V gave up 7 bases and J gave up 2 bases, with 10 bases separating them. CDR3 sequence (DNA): TGTGCCAGCATACCGGGACACACAGATACGCAGTATTTT. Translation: CASIPGHTDTQYF.

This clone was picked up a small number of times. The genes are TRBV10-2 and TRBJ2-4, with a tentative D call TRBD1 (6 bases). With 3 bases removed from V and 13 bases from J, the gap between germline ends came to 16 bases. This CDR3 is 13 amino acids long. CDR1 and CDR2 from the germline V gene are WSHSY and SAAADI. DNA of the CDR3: TGCGCCAGCAGTGATAATGAGGACAGACAACAGTACTTC. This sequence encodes CASSDNEDRQQYF.

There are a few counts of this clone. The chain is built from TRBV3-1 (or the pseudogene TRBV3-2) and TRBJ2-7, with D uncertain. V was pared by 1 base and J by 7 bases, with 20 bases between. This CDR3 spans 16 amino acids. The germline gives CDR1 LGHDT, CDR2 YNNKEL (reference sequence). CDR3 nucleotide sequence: TGTGCCAGCAGCCAAGGAAGTCCCACCGAGGCTCGGGAGCAGTACTTC. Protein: CASSQGSPTEAREQYF.

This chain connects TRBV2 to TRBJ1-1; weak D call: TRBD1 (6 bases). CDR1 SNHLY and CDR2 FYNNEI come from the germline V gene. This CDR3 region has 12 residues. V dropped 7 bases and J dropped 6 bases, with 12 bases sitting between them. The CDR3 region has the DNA TGTGCCAGCAACAGAGGGGGACCTGAAGCTTTCTTT. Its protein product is CASNRGGPEAFF.